The rows below give T cell receptor beta chains drawn from one sample of a study of cytomegalovirus exposure and HLA in healthy donors. TCRdb's copy holds only in-frame clones and misses some; the assay was immunoSEQ multiplex PCR. The sample includes 90,000 to 110,000 clones, 70% to 80% of them seen just once. The sequenced sample was PBMCs. These receptors all stem from a man aged 35-49 years in good health and CMV-seronegative. The CDR3 runs from the conserved cysteine through the conserved F or W. D genes are given only for firm matches. Some rows mark clone size as missing; the rest say once, few, many or name a class of expanded clone.

d_gene	abundance	v_gene	j_gene	CDR3aa	CDR3nt
NA	NA	TRBV5-1	TRBJ2-7	CASSLNAEFYEQYF	TGCGCCAGCAGCTTGAATGCGGAATTCTACGAGCAGTACTTC
TRBD2	NA	TRBV4-1	TRBJ2-1	CASSPGLAGSYNEQFF	TGCGCCAGCAGCCCAGGGCTAGCGGGGTCATACAATGAGCAGTTCTTC
TRBD2	NA	TRBV6-1	TRBJ2-7	CASSPRGGGLYEQYF	TGTGCCAGCAGCCCCCGGGGGGGTGGGTTGTACGAGCAGTACTTC
NA	NA	TRBV7-9	TRBJ2-1	CASSLVEGAPYNEQFF	TGTGCCAGCAGCTTAGTAGAGGGAGCCCCCTACAATGAGCAGTTCTTC
TRBD2	NA	TRBV19	TRBJ2-5	CASSINLAGGRETQYF	TGTGCCAGTAGTATAAACCTAGCGGGAGGCAGGGAGACCCAGTACTTC
NA	once	TRBV4-1	TRBJ2-7	CASSQVGHSYEQYF	TGCGCCAGCAGCCAAGTTGGACACTCCTACGAGCAGTACTTC
TRBD1	NA	TRBV6-1	TRBJ1-2	CASRTGQGANYGYTF	TGTGCCAGCAGAACGGGACAGGGAGCTAACTATGGCTACACCTTC
TRBD2	NA	TRBV7-9	TRBJ2-1	CSSSSISPGLAGVEQFF	TGTTCCAGCAGCTCGATATCCCCGGGACTAGCGGGGGTAGAGCAGTTCTTC
NA	NA	TRBV19	TRBJ1-5	CASSIGELQPQHF	TGTGCCAGTAGTATTGGAGAGCTTCAGCCCCAGCATTTT
NA	NA	TRBV6-5	TRBJ2-3	CASSYSGGASTDTQYF	TGTGCCAGCAGTTACTCGGGAGGAGCTAGCACAGATACGCAGTATTTT
TRBD1	NA	TRBV7-8	TRBJ1-1	CASSPTGVGTEAFF	TGTGCCAGCAGCCCCACAGGGGTTGGCACTGAAGCTTTCTTT
NA	NA	TRBV5-1	TRBJ2-5	CASNRGGEETQYF	TGCGCCAGCAACAGGGGGGGAGAAGAGACCCAGTACTTC
NA	NA	TRBV4-2	TRBJ2-2	CASSQEAQGRPGELFF	TGTGCCAGCAGCCAAGAGGCACAGGGACGTCCCGGGGAGCTGTTTTTT
TRBD2	NA	TRBV2	TRBJ2-5	CASTSGSSVETQYF	TGTGCCAGCACCAGCGGGAGCTCTGTAGAGACCCAGTACTTC
TRBD1	once	TRBV4-3	TRBJ2-7	CASSQEGTGLYEQYF	TGCGCCAGCAGCCAAGAGGGGACAGGGTTATACGAGCAGTACTTC
TRBD2	NA	TRBV6-5	TRBJ2-7	CASSYRDLAAYEQYF	TGTGCCAGCAGTTATCGAGATCTAGCGGCCTACGAGCAGTACTTC
TRBD2	NA	TRBV6-1	TRBJ2-7	CASRPAGGLYEQYF	TGTGCCAGCCGGCCGGCGGGGGGACTGTACGAGCAGTACTTC
NA	once	TRBV30	TRBJ1-4	CAWSTGVDEKLFF	TGTGCCTGGAGTACGGGGGTAGATGAAAAACTGTTTTTT
NA	NA	TRBV7-2	TRBJ2-6	CASSLLIGAAGANVLTF	TGTGCCAGCAGCTTATTGATAGGGGCGGCTGGGGCCAACGTCCTGACTTTC
TRBD1	NA	TRBV5-1	TRBJ2-2	CASSNGQAGPGELFF	TGCGCCAGCAGCAACGGACAGGCCGGCCCAGGGGAGCTGTTTTTT
TRBD2	NA	TRBV5-5	TRBJ2-2	CASSTTSGSTGELFF	TGTGCCAGCAGCACGACTAGCGGCTCCACCGGGGAGCTGTTTTTT
NA	once	TRBV14	TRBJ2-5	CASSQEWSQYF	TGTGCCAGCAGCCAAGAGTGGAGCCAGTACTTC
TRBD1	NA	TRBV6-1	TRBJ2-7	CASSDSGTGVHEQYF	TGTGCCAGCAGCGACTCCGGGACAGGGGTCCACGAGCAGTACTTC
TRBD1	few	TRBV7-9	TRBJ1-5	CASSLSTGGSQPQHF	TGTGCCAGCAGCCTATCAACAGGGGGCAGTCAGCCCCAGCATTTT
NA	NA	TRBV6-5	TRBJ2-3	CASSLIGGGTDTQYF	TGTGCCAGCAGTCTCATCGGCGGGGGCACAGATACGCAGTATTTT
NA	NA	TRBV5-6	TRBJ2-1	CASSSGWRGYNEQFF	TGTGCCAGCAGCTCCGGATGGCGGGGCTACAATGAGCAGTTCTTC
TRBD1	NA	TRBV7-2	TRBJ1-5	CASSSRQGALNQPQHF	TGTGCCAGCAGCTCCCGACAGGGGGCGTTGAATCAGCCCCAGCATTTT
TRBD1	NA	TRBV16	TRBJ1-5	CASSQGDRGKNQPQHF	TGTGCCAGCAGCCAAGGGGACAGGGGAAAGAATCAGCCCCAGCATTTT
NA	NA	TRBV7-8	TRBJ1-2	CASSLWGTGIDGYTF	TGTGCCAGCAGCTTATGGGGTACAGGGATTGATGGCTACACCTTC
NA	NA	TRBV6-6	TRBJ1-2	CASRTGYGYTF	TGTGCCAGCAGGACAGGCTATGGCTACACCTTC
TRBD1	NA	TRBV5-4	TRBJ1-2	CASRNGQADGYTF	TGTGCCAGCAGGAATGGACAGGCAGATGGCTACACCTTC
NA	NA	TRBV6-1	TRBJ2-2	CASHSGSANTGELFF	TGTGCCAGCCATAGCGGCAGCGCGAACACCGGGGAGCTGTTTTTT
TRBD2	NA	TRBV7-3	TRBJ2-5	CASSQTSGGSMETQYF	TGTGCCAGCAGCCAGACTAGCGGGGGAAGCATGGAGACCCAGTACTTC
TRBD1	NA	TRBV28	TRBJ1-2	CASSFRPQGDYGYTF	TGTGCCAGCAGTTTCAGACCCCAGGGGGACTATGGCTACACCTTC
TRBD1	NA	TRBV11-2	TRBJ1-2	CASRPLDRARTRGYTF	TGTGCCAGCAGACCCCTCGACAGGGCCCGGACACGGGGCTACACCTTC
NA	NA	TRBV5-6	TRBJ2-7	CASSLVGATYEQYF	TGTGCCAGCAGCTTGGTGGGGGCGACCTACGAGCAGTACTTC
NA	NA	TRBV2	TRBJ1-3	CASSVKAGGSGNTIYF	TGTGCCAGCAGTGTTAAAGCCGGAGGATCCGGAAACACCATATATTTT
NA	once	TRBV7-8	TRBJ1-1	CASTPLKQGNTEAFF	TGTGCCAGCACTCCCTTGAAACAGGGGAACACTGAAGCTTTCTTT
TRBD1	NA	TRBV6-5	TRBJ1-1	CASRRDRDSEAFF	TGTGCCAGCAGGCGGGACAGGGACTCTGAAGCTTTCTTT
NA	NA	TRBV5-6	TRBJ2-5	CASGRAGETQYF	TGTGCCAGCGGCAGGGCGGGGGAGACCCAGTACTTC
TRBD1	NA	TRBV9	TRBJ2-3	CASSVRDSPTDTQYF	TGTGCCAGCAGCGTAAGGGACAGCCCCACAGATACGCAGTATTTT
NA	few	TRBV21-1	TRBJ2-1	CASSKALSQDGNEQFF	TGTGCCAGCAGCAAAGCGCTTTCACAGGATGGGAATGAGCAGTTCTTC